The T cell receptor (beta chain) under discussion was sequenced for a study of cytomegalovirus exposure and HLA in healthy donors. The PCR employed 60 Vbeta primers together with 13 Jbeta primers. Using immunoSEQ multiplex PCR, the repertoire was profiled, and TCRdb retains in-frame clones only, with some absent. The sample contains around 160,000 clones, just over 70% of which appear only once. V shed 3 bases, J shed 4 bases, and the junction held 14 bases outside the gene matches. CDR3 length: 18 residues. Germline CDR1 reads KGHSH; CDR2 reads LQKENI. Notes on the study in general: Analyses of presence/absence relied on an assumption of roughly uniform sequencing depth across donors. Sequencing artifact likely explains a cluster of highly shared sequence variants.

With regard to this clone: Its antigen is still unknown.

The rearrangement uses TRBV18 and TRBJ2-1; 8 bases match TRBD2. The clonotype originates from a man aged 18 to 29 in good health and CMV-seropositive. Sequencing input: PBMCs. CDR3 bases: TGTGCCAGCTCACCTCTTGGTCCAGCTAGCGGGTATTACAATGAGCAGTTCTTC. This gives the protein CASSPLGPASGYYNEQFF. The full variable domain, rest sourced from reference TRBV18 and TRBJ2-1, is NAGVMQNPRHLVRRRGQEARLRCSPMKGHSHVYWYRQLPEEGLKFMVYLQKENIIDESGMPKERFSAEFPKEGPSILRIQQVVRGDSAAYFCASSPLGPASGYYNEQFFGPGTRLTVL.